This T cell receptor (beta chain) was identified during a study of blood T cell repertoires in COVID-19. Original processing notes: Cell counts per sample came from amplifying reference gene primers. Profiling relied on immunoSEQ multiplex PCR, and the TCRdb table lists in-frame clones only, not all of them. The D gene and trimming were derived from the DNA, and the V and J assignments and clone size from that table. The sample contains 35,000 to 50,000 clones, 85% to 90% of which appear only once. Sequencing used peripheral blood. The TCR was taken from a man between 45 and 60 years old with active COVID-19.

The CDR3 region has the DNA TGTGCTAGTGGTTTGGGGGCAACTGGAAACACCATATATTTT. This encodes CASGLGATGNTIYF. V is TRBV12-5 and J is TRBJ1-3; D ambiguous. The CDR3 length is 14 residues. Germline V gene data show CDR1 as LGHNT and CDR2 as FRNRAP. Between the trimmed V and J ends, which lost 1 base and 2 bases, there was a span of 6 bases.